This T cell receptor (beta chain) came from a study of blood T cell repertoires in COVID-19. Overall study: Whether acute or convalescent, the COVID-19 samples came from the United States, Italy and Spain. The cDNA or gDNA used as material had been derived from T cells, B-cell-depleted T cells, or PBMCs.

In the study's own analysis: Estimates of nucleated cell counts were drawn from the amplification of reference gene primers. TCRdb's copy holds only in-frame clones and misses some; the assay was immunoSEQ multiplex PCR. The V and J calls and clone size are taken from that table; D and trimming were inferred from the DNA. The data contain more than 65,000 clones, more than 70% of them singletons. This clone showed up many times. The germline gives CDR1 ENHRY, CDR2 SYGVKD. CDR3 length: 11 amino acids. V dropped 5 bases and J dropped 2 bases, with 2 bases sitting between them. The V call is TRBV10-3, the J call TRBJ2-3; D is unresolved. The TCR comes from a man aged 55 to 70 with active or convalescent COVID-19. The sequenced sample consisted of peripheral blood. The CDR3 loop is CAISHTDTQYF. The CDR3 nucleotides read TGTGCCATCAGTCACACAGATACGCAGTATTTT.